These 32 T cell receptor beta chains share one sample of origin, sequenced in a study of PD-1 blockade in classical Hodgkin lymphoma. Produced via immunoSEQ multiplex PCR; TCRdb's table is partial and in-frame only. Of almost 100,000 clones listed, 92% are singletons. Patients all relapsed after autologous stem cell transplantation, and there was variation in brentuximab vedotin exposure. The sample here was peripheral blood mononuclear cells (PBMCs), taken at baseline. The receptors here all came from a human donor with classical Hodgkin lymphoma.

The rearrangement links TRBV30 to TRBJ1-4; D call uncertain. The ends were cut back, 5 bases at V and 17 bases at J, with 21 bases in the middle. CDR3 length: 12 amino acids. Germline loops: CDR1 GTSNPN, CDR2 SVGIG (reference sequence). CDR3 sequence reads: CAWQLQTGLLFF. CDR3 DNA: TGTGCCTGGCAGTTACAAACGGGGTTACTCTTTTTT.

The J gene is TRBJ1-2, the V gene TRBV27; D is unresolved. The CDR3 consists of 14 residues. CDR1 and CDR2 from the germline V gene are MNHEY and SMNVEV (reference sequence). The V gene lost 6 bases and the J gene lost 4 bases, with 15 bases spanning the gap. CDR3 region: CASSPREPSYGYTF. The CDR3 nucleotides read TGTGCCAGCAGCCCCCGCGAACCATCCTATGGCTACACCTTC.

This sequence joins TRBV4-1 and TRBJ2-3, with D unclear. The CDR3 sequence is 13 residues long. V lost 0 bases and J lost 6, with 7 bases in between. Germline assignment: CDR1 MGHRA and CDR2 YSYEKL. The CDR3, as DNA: TGCGCCAGCAGCCAAGATTCGGAGGATACGCAGTATTTT. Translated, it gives CASSQDSEDTQYF.

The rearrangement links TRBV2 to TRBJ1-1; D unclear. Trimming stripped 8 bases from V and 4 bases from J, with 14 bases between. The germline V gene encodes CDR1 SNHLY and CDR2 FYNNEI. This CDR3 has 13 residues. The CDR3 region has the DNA TGTGCCAGCGGTCTGTATGGGATCACTGAAGCTTTCTTT. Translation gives CASGLYGITEAFF.

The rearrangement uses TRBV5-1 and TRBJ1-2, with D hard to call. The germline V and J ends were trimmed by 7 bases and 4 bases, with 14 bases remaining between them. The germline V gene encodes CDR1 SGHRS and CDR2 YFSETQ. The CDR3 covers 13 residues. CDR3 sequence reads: CASARPEGYGYTF. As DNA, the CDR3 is TGCGCCAGCGCTCGGCCCGAAGGCTATGGCTACACCTTC.

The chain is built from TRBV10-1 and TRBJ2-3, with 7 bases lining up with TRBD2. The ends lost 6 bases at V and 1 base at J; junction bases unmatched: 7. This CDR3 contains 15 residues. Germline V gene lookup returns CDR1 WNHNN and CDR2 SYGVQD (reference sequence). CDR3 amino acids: CASSKAGRGTDTQYF. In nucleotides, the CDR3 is TGCGCCAGCAGCAAAGCGGGACGGGGCACAGATACGCAGTATTTT.

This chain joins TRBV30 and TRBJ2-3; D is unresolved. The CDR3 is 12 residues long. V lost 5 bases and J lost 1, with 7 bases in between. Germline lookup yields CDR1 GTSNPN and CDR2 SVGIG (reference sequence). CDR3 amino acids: CAWGRGTDTQYF. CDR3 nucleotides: TGTGCCTGGGGGCGTGGCACAGATACGCAGTATTTT.

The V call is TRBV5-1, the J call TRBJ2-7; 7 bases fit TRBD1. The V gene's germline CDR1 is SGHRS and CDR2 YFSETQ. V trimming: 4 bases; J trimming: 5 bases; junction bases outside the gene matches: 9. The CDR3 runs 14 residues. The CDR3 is CASSLPRGLNEQYF. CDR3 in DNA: TGCGCCAGCAGCCTCCCAAGGGGGCTGAACGAGCAGTACTTC.

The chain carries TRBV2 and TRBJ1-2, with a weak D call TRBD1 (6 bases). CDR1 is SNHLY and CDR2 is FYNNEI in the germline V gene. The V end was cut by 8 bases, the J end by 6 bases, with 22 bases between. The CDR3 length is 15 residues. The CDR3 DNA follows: TGTGCCAGCGGGGGCAGAGCGACCTTGTCAGATGGCTACACCTTC. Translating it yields CASGGRATLSDGYTF.

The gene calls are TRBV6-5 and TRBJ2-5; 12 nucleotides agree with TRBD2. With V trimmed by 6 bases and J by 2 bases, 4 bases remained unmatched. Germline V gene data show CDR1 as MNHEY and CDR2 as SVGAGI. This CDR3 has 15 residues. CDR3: CASSRLAGEQETQYF. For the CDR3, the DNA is TGTGCCAGCAGCAGACTAGCGGGAGAGCAAGAGACCCAGTACTTC.

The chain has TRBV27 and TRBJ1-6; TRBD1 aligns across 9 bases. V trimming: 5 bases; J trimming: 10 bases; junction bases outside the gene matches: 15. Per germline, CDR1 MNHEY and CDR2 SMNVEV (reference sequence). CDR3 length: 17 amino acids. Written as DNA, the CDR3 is TGTGCCAGCAGTCCTACCCGATCGGGACAGGGAGGCTCACCCCTCCACTTT. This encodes CASSPTRSGQGGSPLHF.

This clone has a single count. DNA of the CDR3: TGTGCCAGCAGAACATGGGCAGGGAACACTGAAGCTTTCTTT. This codes for CASRTWAGNTEAFF. The chain is built from TRBV28 and TRBJ1-1; D is unresolved. Germline loops: CDR1 MDHEN, CDR2 SYDVKM. The CDR3 runs 14 residues. Trimming pared 6 bases from V and 1 base from J, leaving 12 bases between.

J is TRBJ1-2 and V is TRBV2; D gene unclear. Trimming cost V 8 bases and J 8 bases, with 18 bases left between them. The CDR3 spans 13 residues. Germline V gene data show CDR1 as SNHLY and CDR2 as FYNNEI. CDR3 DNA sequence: TGTGCCAGCGGCCCGGCGGGCTATGGCGGCTACACCTTC. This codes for CASGPAGYGGYTF.

The CDR3 nucleotides read TGTGCCAGCTCACGGTCAGATACGCAGTATTTT. Its protein product is CASSRSDTQYF. J is TRBJ2-3 and V is TRBV18; D call uncertain. Germline CDR1 KGHSH, CDR2 LQKENI. This CDR3 has 11 residues. Trimming took 4 bases from V and 4 from J, leaving 3 bases between them. The full variable domain, rest sourced from reference TRBV18 and TRBJ2-3, is NAGVMQNPRHLVRRRGQEARLRCSPMKGHSHVYWYRQLPEEGLKFMVYLQKENIIDESGMPKERFSAEFPKEGPSILRIQQVVRGDSAAYFCASSRSDTQYFGPGTRLTVL.

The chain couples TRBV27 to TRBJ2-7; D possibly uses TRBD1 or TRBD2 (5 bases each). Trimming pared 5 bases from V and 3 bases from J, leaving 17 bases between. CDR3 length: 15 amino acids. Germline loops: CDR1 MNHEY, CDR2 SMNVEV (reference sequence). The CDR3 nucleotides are TGTGCCAGCAGTCCGGGCAGGGACGGGAACTACGAGCAGTACTTC. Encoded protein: CASSPGRDGNYEQYF.

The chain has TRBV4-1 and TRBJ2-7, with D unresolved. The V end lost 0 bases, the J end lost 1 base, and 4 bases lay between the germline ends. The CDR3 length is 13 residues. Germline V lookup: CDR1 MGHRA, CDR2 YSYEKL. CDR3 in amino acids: CASSQDRSYEQYF. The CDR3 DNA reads TGCGCCAGCAGCCAAGATCGGTCCTACGAGCAGTACTTC.

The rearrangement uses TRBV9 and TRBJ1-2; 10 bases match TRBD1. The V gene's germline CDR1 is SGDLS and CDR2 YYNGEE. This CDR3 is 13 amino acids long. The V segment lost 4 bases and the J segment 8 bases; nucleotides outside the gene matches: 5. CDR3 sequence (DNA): TGTGCCAGCAGCATTCGGACAGGGGGAGGCTACACCTTC. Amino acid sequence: CASSIRTGGGYTF.

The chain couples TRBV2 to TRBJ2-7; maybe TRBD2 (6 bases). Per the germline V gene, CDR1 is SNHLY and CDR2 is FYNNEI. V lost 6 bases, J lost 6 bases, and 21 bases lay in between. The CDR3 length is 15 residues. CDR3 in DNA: TGTGCCAGCAGGGGATTGGGCGGGATGAACTCCGAGCAGTACTTC. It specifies CASRGLGGMNSEQYF.

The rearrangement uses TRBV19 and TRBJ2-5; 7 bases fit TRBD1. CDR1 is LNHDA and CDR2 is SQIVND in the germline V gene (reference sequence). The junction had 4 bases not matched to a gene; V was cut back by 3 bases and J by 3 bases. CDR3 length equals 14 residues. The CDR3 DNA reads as TGTGCCAGTAGTATTTGGGACAGTAAAGAGACCCAGTACTTC. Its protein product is CASSIWDSKETQYF.

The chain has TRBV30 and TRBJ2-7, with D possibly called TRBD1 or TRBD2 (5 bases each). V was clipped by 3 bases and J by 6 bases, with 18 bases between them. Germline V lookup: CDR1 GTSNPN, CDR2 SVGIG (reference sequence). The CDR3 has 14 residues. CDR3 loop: CAWRVGGSGIEQYF. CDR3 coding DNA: TGTGCCTGGAGGGTTGGGGGAAGCGGCATCGAGCAGTACTTC.

The CDR3 is CASSRQGGLLDYGYTF. The CDR3 coding sequence is TGTGCCAGCTCACGACAGGGGGGGCTTCTAGACTATGGCTACACCTTC. The rearrangement links TRBV18 to TRBJ1-2, with TRBD1 matching 9 bases. The CDR3 has 16 amino acids. The ends lost 4 bases at V and 3 bases at J; junction bases unmatched: 9. CDR1 is KGHSH, CDR2 LQKENI, per germline.

DNA of the CDR3: TGTGCCAGCAGTTTATCCCGACTAGCGGGAAAATACGAGCAGTACTTC. Its translation is CASSLSRLAGKYEQYF. The chain has TRBV27 and TRBJ2-7; 11 bases agree with TRBD2. The CDR3 is 16 residues long. Germline V gene lookup returns CDR1 MNHEY and CDR2 SMNVEV (reference sequence). The V and J ends lost 0 bases and 4 bases, in that order; junction bases with no gene match: 5.

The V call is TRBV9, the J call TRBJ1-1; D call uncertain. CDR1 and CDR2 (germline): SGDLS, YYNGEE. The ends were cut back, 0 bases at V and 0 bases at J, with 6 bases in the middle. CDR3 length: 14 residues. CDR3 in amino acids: CASSVDRLNTEAFF. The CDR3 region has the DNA TGTGCCAGCAGCGTAGATAGGCTGAACACTGAAGCTTTCTTT.

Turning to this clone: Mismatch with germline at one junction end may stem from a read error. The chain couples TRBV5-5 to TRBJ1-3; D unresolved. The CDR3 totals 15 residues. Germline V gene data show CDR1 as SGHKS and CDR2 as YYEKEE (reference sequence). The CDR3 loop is CASSFRTDSGTTIYF. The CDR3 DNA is TGTGCCAGCAGCTTCCGAACAGACTCTGGAACCACCATATATTTT.

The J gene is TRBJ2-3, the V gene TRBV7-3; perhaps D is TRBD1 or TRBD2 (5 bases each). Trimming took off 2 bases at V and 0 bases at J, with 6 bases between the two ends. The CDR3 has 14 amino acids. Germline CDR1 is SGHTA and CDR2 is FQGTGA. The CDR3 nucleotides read TGTGCCAGCAGCTTACGGGACAGCACAGATACGCAGTATTTT. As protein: CASSLRDSTDTQYF.

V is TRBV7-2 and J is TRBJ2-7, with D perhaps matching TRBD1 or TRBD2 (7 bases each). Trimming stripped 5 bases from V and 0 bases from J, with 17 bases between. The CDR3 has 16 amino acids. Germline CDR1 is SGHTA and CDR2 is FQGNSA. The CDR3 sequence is CASSRTRGGTSYEQYF. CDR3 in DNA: TGTGCCAGCAGCCGGACCAGGGGGGGTACCTCCTACGAGCAGTACTTC.

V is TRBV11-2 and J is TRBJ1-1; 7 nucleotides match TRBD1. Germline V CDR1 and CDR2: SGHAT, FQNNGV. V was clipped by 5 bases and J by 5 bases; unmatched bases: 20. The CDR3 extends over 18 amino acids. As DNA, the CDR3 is TGTGCCAGCAGCGACTACAGACAGGGATCGTATGTTTGGACTGAAGCTTTCTTT. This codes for CASSDYRQGSYVWTEAFF.

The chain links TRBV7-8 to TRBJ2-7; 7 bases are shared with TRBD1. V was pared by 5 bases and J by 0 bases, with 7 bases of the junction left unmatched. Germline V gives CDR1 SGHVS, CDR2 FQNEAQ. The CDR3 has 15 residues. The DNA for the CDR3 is TGTGCCAGCAGCGCCACAGGGGCCCACTCCTACGAGCAGTACTTC. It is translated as CASSATGAHSYEQYF.

The CDR3 DNA sequence: TGTGCCAGCAGAGACCCGGGTGATTTCTATGGCTACACCTTC. This translates into CASRDPGDFYGYTF. The V and J genes are TRBV6-5 and TRBJ1-2; D call uncertain. This CDR3 has 14 residues. The germline V gene has CDR1 MNHEY and CDR2 SVGAGI. Trimming stripped 6 bases from V and 4 bases from J, with 15 bases between.

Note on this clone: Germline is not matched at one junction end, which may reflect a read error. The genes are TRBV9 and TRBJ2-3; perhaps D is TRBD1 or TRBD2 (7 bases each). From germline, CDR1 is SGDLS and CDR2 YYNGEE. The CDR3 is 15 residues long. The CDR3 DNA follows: TGTGCCAGCGGCGTAGCCCAGGGGGGGAGGGCTACGCAGTATTTT. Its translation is CASGVAQGGRATQYF.

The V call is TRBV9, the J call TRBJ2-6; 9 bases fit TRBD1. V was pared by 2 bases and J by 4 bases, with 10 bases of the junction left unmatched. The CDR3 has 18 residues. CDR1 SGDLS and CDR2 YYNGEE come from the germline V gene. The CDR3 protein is CASSVLTGGAGGANVLTF. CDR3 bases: TGTGCCAGCAGCGTTTTAACAGGGGGCGCGGGAGGGGCCAACGTCCTGACTTTC.

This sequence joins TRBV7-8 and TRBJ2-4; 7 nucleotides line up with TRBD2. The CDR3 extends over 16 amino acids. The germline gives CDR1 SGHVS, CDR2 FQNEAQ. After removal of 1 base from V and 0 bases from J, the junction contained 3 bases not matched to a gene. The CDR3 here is CASSLELAVAKNIQYF. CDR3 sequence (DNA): TGTGCCAGCAGCTTAGAGCTAGCGGTAGCCAAAAACATTCAGTACTTC.